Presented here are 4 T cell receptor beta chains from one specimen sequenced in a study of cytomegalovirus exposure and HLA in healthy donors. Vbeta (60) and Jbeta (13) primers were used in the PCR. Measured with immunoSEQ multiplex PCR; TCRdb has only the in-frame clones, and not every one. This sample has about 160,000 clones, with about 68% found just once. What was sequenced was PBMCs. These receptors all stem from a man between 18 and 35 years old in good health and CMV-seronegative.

The CDR3 reads CASSPVGGPYEQYF. The CDR3 nucleotides are TGTGCCAGCAGTCCCGTGGGCGGGCCCTACGAGCAGTACTTC. The rearrangement uses TRBV6-6 and TRBJ2-7, with a weak D call TRBD2 (5 bases). V dropped 5 bases and J dropped 2 bases, with 13 bases sitting between them. The CDR3 extends over 14 amino acids. Germline V gives CDR1 MNHNY, CDR2 SVGAGI (reference sequence).

Here the CDR3 reads CASSVQVDTQYF. Here the CDR3 DNA reads TGTGCCAGCAGCGTCCAGGTGGATACGCAGTATTTT. The chain has TRBV5-6 and TRBJ2-3; D not certain. CDR3 length: 12 residues. Trimming removed 4 bases from V and 6 bases from J, with 9 bases in between. Germline CDR1 reads SGHDT; CDR2 reads YYEEEE.

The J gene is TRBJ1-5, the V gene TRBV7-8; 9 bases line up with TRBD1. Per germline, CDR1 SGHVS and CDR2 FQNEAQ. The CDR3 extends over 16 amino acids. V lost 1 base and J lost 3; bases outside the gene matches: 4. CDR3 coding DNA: TGTGCCAGCAGCTTAGGCCGGACAGGGGTCAATCAGCCCCAGCATTTT. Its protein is CASSLGRTGVNQPQHF.

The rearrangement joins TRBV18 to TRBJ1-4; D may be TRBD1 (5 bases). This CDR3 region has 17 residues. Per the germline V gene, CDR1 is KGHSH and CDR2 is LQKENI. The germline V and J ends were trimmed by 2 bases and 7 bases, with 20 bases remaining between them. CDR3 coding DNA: TGTGCCAGCTCACCAAGTGGGGCACATACGGGTAGTGAAAAACTGTTTTTT. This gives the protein CASSPSGAHTGSEKLFF.